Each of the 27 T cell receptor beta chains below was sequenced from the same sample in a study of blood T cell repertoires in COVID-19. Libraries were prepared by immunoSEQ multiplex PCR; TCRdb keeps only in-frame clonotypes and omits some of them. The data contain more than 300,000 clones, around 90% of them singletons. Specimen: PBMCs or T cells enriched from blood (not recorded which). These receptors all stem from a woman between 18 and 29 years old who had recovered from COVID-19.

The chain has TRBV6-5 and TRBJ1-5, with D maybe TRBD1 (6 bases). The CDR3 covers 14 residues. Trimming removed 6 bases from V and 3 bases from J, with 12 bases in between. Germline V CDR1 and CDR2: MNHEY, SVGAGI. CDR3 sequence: CASSLTGNNQPQHF. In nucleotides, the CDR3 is TGTGCCAGCAGCCTCACAGGGAACAATCAGCCCCAGCATTTT.

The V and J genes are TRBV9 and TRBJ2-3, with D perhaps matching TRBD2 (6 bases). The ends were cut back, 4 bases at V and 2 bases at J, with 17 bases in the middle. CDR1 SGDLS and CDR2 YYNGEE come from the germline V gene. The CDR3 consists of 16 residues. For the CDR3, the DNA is TGTGCCAGCAGCACCGACGGGACTCTCGCCACAGATACGCAGTATTTT. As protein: CASSTDGTLATDTQYF.

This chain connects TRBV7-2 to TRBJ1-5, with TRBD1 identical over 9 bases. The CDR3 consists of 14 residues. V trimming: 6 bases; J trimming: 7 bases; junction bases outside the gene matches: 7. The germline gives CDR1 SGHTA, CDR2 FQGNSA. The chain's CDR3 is CASRSQGAGQPQHF. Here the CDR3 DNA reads TGTGCCAGCAGGTCACAGGGGGCAGGGCAGCCCCAGCATTTT. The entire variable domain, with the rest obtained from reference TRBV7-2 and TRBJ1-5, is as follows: GAGVSQSPSNKVTEKGKDVELRCDPISGHTALYWYRQSLGQGLEFLIYFQGNSAPDKSGLPSDRFSAERTGGSVSTLTIQRTQQEDSAVYLCASRSQGAGQPQHFGDGTRLSIL.

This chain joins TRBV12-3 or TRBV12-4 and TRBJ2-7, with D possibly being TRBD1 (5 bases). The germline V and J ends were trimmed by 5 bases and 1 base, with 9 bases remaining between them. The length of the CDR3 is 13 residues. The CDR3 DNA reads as TGTGCCAGCAGTATGACAGCATCCTACGAGCAGTACTTC. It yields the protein CASSMTASYEQYF.

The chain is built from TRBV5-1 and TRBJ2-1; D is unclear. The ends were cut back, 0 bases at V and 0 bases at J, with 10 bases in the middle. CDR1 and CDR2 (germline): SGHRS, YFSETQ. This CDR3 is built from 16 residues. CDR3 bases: TGCGCCAGCAGCTTGGGTACGCTTAGCTCCTACAATGAGCAGTTCTTC. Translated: CASSLGTLSSYNEQFF.

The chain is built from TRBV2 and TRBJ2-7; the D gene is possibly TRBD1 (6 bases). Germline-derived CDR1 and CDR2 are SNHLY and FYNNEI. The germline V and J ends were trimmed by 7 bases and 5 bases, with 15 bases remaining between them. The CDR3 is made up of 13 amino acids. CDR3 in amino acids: CASTRDKDHEQYF. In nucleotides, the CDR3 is TGTGCCAGCACTCGGGACAAGGACCACGAGCAGTACTTC.

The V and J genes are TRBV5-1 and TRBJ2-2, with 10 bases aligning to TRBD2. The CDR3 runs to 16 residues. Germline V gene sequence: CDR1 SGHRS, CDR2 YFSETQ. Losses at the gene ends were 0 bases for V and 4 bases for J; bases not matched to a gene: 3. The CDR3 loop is CASSLVASGGTGELFF. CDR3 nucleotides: TGCGCCAGCAGCTTGGTGGCTAGCGGGGGCACCGGGGAGCTGTTTTTT.

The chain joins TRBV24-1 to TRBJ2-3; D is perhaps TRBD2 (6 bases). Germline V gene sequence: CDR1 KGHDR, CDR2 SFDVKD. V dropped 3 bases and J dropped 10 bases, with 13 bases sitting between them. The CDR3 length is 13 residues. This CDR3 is CATSDPPGTPQYF. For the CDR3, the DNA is TGTGCCACCAGTGATCCCCCCGGGACTCCGCAGTATTTT.

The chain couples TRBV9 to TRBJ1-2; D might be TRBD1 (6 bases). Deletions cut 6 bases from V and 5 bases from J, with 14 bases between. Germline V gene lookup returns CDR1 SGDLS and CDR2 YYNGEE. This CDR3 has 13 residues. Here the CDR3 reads CASTPMTGYGYTF. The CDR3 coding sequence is TGTGCCAGCACCCCCATGACAGGTTATGGCTACACCTTC.

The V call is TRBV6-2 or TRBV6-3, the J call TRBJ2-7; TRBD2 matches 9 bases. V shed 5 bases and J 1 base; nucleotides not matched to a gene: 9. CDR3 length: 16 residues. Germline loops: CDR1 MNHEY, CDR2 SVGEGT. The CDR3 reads CASSRTLAGMSYEQYF. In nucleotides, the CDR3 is TGTGCCAGCAGTCGTACTCTAGCGGGGATGTCCTACGAGCAGTACTTC.

The CDR3 DNA sequence: TGCGCCAGCAGTGAGGGGGGCAGGGGCTACGAGCAGTACTTC. It yields the protein CASSEGGRGYEQYF. The genes are TRBV10-1 and TRBJ2-7; weak D call: TRBD1 (6 bases). Germline values: CDR1 WNHNN, CDR2 SYGVQD (reference sequence). V dropped 2 bases and J dropped 3 bases, with 11 bases sitting between them. The CDR3 is 14 residues long.

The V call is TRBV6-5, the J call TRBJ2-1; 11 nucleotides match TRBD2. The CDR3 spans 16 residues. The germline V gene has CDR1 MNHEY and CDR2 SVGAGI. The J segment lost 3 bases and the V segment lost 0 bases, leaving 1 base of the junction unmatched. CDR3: CASSYSSGGDYNEQFF. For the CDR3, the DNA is TGTGCCAGCAGTTACTCTAGCGGGGGGGACTACAATGAGCAGTTCTTC.

CDR3 sequence: CASSLRGGRRYSNQPQHF. The DNA of the CDR3 is TGCGCCAGCAGCCTGCGCGGGGGGCGACGATATAGCAATCAGCCCCAGCATTTT. J is TRBJ1-5 and V is TRBV5-1, with D perhaps matching TRBD1 (6 bases). Germline loops: CDR1 SGHRS, CDR2 YFSETQ. CDR3 size: 18 residues. Trimming cost V 4 bases and J 0 bases, with 20 bases left between them. The variable domain in full, completed from reference TRBV5-1 and TRBJ1-5, reads KAGVTQTPRYLIKTRGQQVTLSCSPISGHRSVSWYQQTPGQGLQFLFEYFSETQRNKGNFPGRFSGRQFSNSRSEMNVSTLELGDSALYLCASSLRGGRRYSNQPQHFGDGTRLSIL.

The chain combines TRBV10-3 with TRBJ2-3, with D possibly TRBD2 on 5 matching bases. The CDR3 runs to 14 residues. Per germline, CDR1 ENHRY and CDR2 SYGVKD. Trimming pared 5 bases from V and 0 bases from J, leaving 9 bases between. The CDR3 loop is CAISPRTSTDTQYF. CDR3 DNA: TGTGCCATCAGTCCACGGACTAGCACAGATACGCAGTATTTT.

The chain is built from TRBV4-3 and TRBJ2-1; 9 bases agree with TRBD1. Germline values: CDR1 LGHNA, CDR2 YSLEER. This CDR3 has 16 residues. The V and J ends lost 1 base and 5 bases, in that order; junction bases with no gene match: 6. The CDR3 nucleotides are TGCGCCAGCAGCCAAGGGGGGACAGGGTCCCACAATGAGCAGTTCTTC. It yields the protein CASSQGGTGSHNEQFF.

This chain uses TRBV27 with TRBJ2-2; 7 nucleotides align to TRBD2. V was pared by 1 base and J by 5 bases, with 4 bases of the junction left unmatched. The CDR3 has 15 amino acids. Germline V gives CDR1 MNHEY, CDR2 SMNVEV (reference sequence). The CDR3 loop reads CASSLWGGRTGELFF. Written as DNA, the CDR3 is TGTGCCAGCAGTTTATGGGGGGGGAGGACCGGGGAGCTGTTTTTT.

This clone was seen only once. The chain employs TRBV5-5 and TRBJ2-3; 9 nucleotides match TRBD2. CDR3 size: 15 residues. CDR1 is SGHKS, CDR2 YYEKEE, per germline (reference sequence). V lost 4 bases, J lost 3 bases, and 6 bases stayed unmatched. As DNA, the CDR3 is TGTGCCAGCAGCGGTAGCGGGGGAGGTACAGATACGCAGTATTTT. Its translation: CASSGSGGGTDTQYF.

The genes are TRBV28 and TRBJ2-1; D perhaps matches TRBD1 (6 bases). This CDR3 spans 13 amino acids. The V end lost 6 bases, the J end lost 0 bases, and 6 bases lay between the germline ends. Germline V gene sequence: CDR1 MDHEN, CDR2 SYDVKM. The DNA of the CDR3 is TGTGCCAGCAGAGGGGGCTCCTACAATGAGCAGTTCTTC. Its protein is CASRGGSYNEQFF.

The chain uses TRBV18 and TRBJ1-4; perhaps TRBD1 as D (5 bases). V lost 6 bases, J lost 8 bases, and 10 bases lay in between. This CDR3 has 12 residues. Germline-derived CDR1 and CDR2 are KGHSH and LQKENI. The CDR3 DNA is TGTGCCAGCTCGGGGCTAGGGGAAAAACTGTTTTTT. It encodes CASSGLGEKLFF.

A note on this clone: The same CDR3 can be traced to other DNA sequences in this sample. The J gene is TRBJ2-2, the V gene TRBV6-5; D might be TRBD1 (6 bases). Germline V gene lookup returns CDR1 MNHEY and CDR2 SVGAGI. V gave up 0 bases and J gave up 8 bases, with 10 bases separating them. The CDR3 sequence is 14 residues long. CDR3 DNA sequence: TGTGCCAGCAGTTACTCACAGGGTACGGGGGAGCTGTTTTTT. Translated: CASSYSQGTGELFF.

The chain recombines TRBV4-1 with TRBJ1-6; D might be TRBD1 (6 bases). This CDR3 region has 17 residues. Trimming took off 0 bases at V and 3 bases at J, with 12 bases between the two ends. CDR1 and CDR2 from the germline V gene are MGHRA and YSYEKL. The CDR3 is CASSQDRTALYNSPLHF. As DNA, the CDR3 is TGCGCCAGCAGCCAAGATAGGACAGCTCTCTATAATTCACCCCTCCACTTT.

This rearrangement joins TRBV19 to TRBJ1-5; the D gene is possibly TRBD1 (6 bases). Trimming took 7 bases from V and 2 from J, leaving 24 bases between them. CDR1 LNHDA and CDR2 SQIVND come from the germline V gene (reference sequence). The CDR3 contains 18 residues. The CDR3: CASIPGRGVWDGNQPQHF. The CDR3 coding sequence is TGTGCCAGTATCCCTGGCAGGGGTGTTTGGGATGGCAATCAGCCCCAGCATTTT.

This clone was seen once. The CDR3 region is CASSIFRDGEAFF. The CDR3 DNA is TGTGCCAGCAGCATATTCAGGGATGGTGAAGCTTTCTTT. This chain joins TRBV11-2 and TRBJ1-1, with a possible D match to TRBD1 (5 bases). Trimming took 5 bases from V and 7 from J, leaving 14 bases between them. Germline loops: CDR1 SGHAT, CDR2 FQNNGV. This CDR3 has 13 amino acids.

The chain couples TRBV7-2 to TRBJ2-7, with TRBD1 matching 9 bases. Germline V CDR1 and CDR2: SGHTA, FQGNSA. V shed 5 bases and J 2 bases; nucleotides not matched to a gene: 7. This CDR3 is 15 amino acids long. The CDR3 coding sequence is TGTGCCAGCAGCCCCGACAGGGGGGCCACCTACGAGCAGTACTTC. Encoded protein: CASSPDRGATYEQYF.

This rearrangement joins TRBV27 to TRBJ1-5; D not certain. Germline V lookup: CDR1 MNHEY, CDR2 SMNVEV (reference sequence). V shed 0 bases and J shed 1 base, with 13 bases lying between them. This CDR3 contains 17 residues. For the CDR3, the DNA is TGTGCCAGCAGTTTATCTCACGGGATTGCCAGCAATCAGCCCCAGCATTTT. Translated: CASSLSHGIASNQPQHF.

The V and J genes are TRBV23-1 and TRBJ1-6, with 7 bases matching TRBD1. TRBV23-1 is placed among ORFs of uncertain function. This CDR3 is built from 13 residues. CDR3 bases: TGCGCGCAGGGGGGCGCGGTATTGTCACCCCTCCACTTT. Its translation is CAQGGAVLSPLHF.

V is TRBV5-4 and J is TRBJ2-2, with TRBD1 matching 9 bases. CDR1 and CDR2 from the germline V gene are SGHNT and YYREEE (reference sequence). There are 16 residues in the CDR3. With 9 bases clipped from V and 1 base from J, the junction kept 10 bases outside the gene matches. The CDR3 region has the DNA TGTGCCACCTCAGGCCTGGACAGGGGGAACACCGGGGAGCTGTTTTTT. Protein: CATSGLDRGNTGELFF.